This passage covers 14 T cell receptor beta chains from one sample sequenced in a study of shared clonotypes between healthy human individuals. Data came from immunoSEQ multiplex PCR; TCRdb stores just in-frame clones and leaves some out. The table records approximately 500,000 clones, approximately 78% of them present only once. The sequenced sample was PBMCs. The source of these receptors is a middle-aged woman in good health. Some clones in this sample may be carry-over from other donors' samples.

V gene TRBV6-6 combines with J gene TRBJ1-1; weak D call: TRBD1 (5 bases). V dropped 4 bases and J dropped 4 bases, with 7 bases sitting between them. Germline V gives CDR1 MNHNY, CDR2 SVGAGI (reference sequence). The CDR3 totals 12 residues. The CDR3 loop is CASSLGPTEAFF. The DNA for the CDR3 is TGTGCCAGCAGTTTGGGACCCACTGAAGCTTTCTTT.

The V and J genes are TRBV7-2 and TRBJ2-7; 14 nucleotides align to TRBD2. The germline V gene has CDR1 SGHTA and CDR2 FQGNSA. The CDR3 loop spans 17 amino acids. V was clipped by 3 bases and J by 0 bases; unmatched bases: 4. This chain's CDR3 is CASSFRTSGRPSYEQYF. In DNA, the CDR3 is TGTGCCAGCAGCTTTAGGACTAGCGGGAGGCCCTCCTACGAGCAGTACTTC.

V is TRBV5-4 and J is TRBJ2-1, with D possibly being TRBD2 (5 bases). V lost 4 bases, J lost 5 bases, and 16 bases lay in between. Germline loops: CDR1 SGHNT, CDR2 YYREEE (reference sequence). CDR3 length: 15 residues. The CDR3: CASSPFGGQDNEQFF. In DNA form, the CDR3 reads TGTGCCAGCAGCCCTTTCGGAGGCCAGGACAATGAGCAGTTCTTC.

Points on this clone: The same CDR3 is also encoded by other DNA sequences in this sample. The chain links TRBV28 to TRBJ1-2; 8 nucleotides agree with TRBD1. In germline, CDR1 is MDHEN, CDR2 SYDVKM. There are 13 residues in the CDR3. V lost 3 bases to trimming and J lost 5 bases; unmatched junction nucleotides: 2. The CDR3 spells CASSFTGGYGYTF. The CDR3 DNA reads as TGTGCCAGCAGTTTTACAGGGGGTTATGGCTACACCTTC.

Only a few counts were recorded for this clone. Written as DNA, the CDR3 is TGTGCCAGCAGCGTAGTTGGGGGGGACTATGGCTACACCTTC. This sequence encodes CASSVVGGDYGYTF. This chain links TRBV9 with TRBJ1-2; D is perhaps TRBD1 (5 bases). The germline V gene has CDR1 SGDLS and CDR2 YYNGEE. V gave up 0 bases and J gave up 3 bases, with 9 bases separating them. The CDR3 contains 14 residues.

The J gene is TRBJ2-3, the V gene TRBV5-1; D is tentatively TRBD1 or TRBD2 (5 bases each). Trimming left V 7 bases short and J 0 bases short, with 12 bases between. The CDR3 spans 14 residues. Germline V gives CDR1 SGHRS, CDR2 YFSETQ. The CDR3 DNA reads TGCGCCAGCGGGACCCTACCTAGCACAGATACGCAGTATTTT. It is translated as CASGTLPSTDTQYF.

For this clone: At one end, the junction sequence differs from germline, possibly due to a read error. The chain is built from TRBV5-1 and TRBJ2-1, with D possibly being TRBD2 (6 bases). Germline assignment: CDR1 SGHRS and CDR2 YFSETQ. The CDR3 length is 15 residues. CDR3 residues: CANSWDLSSYNEQFF. CDR3 in DNA: TGCGCCAACAGCTGGGACTTGAGCTCCTACAATGAGCAGTTCTTC.

V and J are TRBV4-3 and TRBJ2-1; 9 bases match TRBD2. Germline-derived CDR1 and CDR2 are LGHNA and YSLEER. This CDR3 has 17 amino acids. Losses at the gene ends were 1 base for V and 2 bases for J; bases not matched to a gene: 6. The CDR3 coding sequence is TGCGCCAGCAGCCAAGGAAGGACTAGCGCTCCCTACAATGAGCAGTTCTTC. This sequence encodes CASSQGRTSAPYNEQFF.

A word on this clone: Other DNA sequences of this sample code for an identical CDR3. The genes are TRBV18 and TRBJ1-5; the D is unclear. V lost 3 bases to trimming and J lost 5 bases, with 8 bases between them. The CDR3 sequence is 13 residues long. Germline CDR1 and CDR2: KGHSH and LQKENI. For the CDR3, the DNA is TGTGCCAGCTCACCCCACACGGATCAGCCCCAGCATTTT. It encodes CASSPHTDQPQHF.

Concerning this clone: The likely explanation is a read error, given a far larger clone one base away. The genes are TRBV11-1 and TRBJ1-1; D call uncertain. Germline CDR1 and CDR2: SGHAT and FQDESV (reference sequence). V was clipped by 1 base and J by 0 bases, with 3 bases between them. The CDR3 is 13 residues long. The CDR3 region is CASSLEMNTEAFF. The CDR3 DNA is TGTGCCAGCAGCTTAGAGATGAACACTGAAGCTTTCTTT.

A note on this clone: Additional DNA sequences in this sample encode the identical CDR3. The chain couples TRBV11-2 to TRBJ2-5; D remains ambiguous. There are 13 residues in the CDR3. Trimming took 3 bases from V and 1 from J, leaving 6 bases between them. In germline, CDR1 is SGHAT, CDR2 FQNNGV. CDR3 nucleotides: TGTGCCAGCAGCTTTGGCAGCCAAGAGACCCAGTACTTC. Amino acids: CASSFGSQETQYF. Full variable domain (missing parts from reference TRBV11-2 and TRBJ2-5): EAGVAQSPRYKIIEKRQSVAFWCNPISGHATLYWYQQILGQGPKLLIQFQNNGVVDDSQLPKDRFSAERLKGVDSTLKIQPAKLEDSAVYLCASSFGSQETQYFGPGTRLLVL.

The sample holds many counts of this clone. V and J are TRBV9 and TRBJ2-1; TRBD2 is a possible D gene (6 bases). V was pared by 3 bases and J by 1 base, with 14 bases between. CDR1 is SGDLS and CDR2 is YYNGEE in the germline V gene. The length of the CDR3 is 16 residues. As DNA, the CDR3 is TGTGCCAGCAGCGCAAGGAGCGGAGGGTCCTACAATGAGCAGTTCTTC. Translation gives CASSARSGGSYNEQFF.

The V gene is TRBV7-2, the J gene TRBJ1-5, with TRBD1 identical over 7 bases. Germline V gene lookup returns CDR1 SGHTA and CDR2 FQGNSA. The trim removed 5 bases at V and 5 bases at J, leaving 9 bases unmatched. The length of the CDR3 is 15 residues. The CDR3 coding sequence is TGTGCCAGCAGCGTTCGACAGGGAGGAGATCAGCCCCAGCATTTT. This sequence encodes CASSVRQGGDQPQHF.

Only a few counts were recorded for this clone. The chain carries TRBV5-6 and TRBJ2-7; D uncertain. The germline V gene encodes CDR1 SGHDT and CDR2 YYEEEE. V was shortened by 1 base and J by 4 bases, with 12 bases between the two germline ends. This CDR3 is built from 14 residues. CDR3 loop: CASSLYSKPYEQYF. The CDR3 region has the DNA TGTGCCAGCAGCTTGTACAGCAAACCTTACGAGCAGTACTTC.